This entry features one T cell receptor (beta chain) sequence. Its antigen is not known. This CDR3 has 15 residues. The junction had 10 bases not matched to a gene; V was cut back by 4 bases and J by 10 bases. The V gene's germline CDR1 is ENHRY and CDR2 SYGVKD. The protocol was immunoSEQ multiplex PCR, while the TCRdb copy is restricted to in-frame clones and leaves out a portion. Of 60,000 or so clones listed, roughly 90% are singletons. These data are taken from a study of cytomegalovirus exposure and HLA in healthy donors. Study-level results: Cytomegalovirus status was reportedly diagnosed by the classifier with high sensitivity and specificity. The authors listed 180 or so TCR beta chains as cytomegalovirus-associated.

The donors were part of the validation cohort of 100 to 150 subjects. That cohort was separate from the first cohort, which comprised under 700 subjects. The sequencing input was PBMCs. This receptor was identified in a man aged 18 to 29 in good health and CMV-seronegative. The rearrangement uses TRBV10-3 and TRBJ2-1; TRBD2 matches at 10 bases. The CDR3 DNA sequence: TGTGCCATCAGTGGGGGGGGACTAGCGACTGGCGAGCAGTTCTTC. Encoded protein: CAISGGGLATGEQFF.